The clone carrying this T cell receptor (beta chain) was detected a few times. What it binds is not known. The data originate from a study of sequential checkpoint blockade in melanoma. The overall study: Maintenance nivolumab came after either treatment sequence. Matched biopsies came pretreatment and at week 13 for some 22 patients. Broader study findings: Pretreatment TIL clonality tracked with response in the nivolumab-first arm.

The germline gives CDR1 GTSNPN, CDR2 SVGIG (reference sequence). V was clipped by 3 bases and J by 8 bases; unmatched bases: 6. The CDR3 runs to 15 residues. The treatment: randomized to nivolumab then ipilimumab (arm A) or the reverse (arm B). TCRdb's table, derived via immunoSEQ multiplex PCR, lists solely in-frame clones and lacks some. The profile shows 4,000 to 5,000 clones, less than 25% of them singletons. This receptor was obtained from a human donor with melanoma. The input for sequencing was tumor tissue (inferred from file names), taken from a patient given nivolumab and ipilimumab in sequence. The chain recombines TRBV30 with TRBJ2-1, with 14 bases lining up with TRBD2. The CDR3 nucleotides read TGTGCCTGGAGGGCGGGACTAGCGGGAGCCTATGAGCAGTTCTTC. Translated, it gives CAWRAGLAGAYEQFF.